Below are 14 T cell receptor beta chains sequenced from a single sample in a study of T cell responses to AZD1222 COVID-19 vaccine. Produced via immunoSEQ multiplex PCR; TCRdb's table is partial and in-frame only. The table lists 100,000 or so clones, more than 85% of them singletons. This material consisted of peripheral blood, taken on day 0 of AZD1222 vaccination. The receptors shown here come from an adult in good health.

The CDR3 bases are TGTGCCAGCAGTAATGGACAGATACCTCACCCCGCCTATGGCTACACCTTC. Amino acid sequence: CASSNGQIPHPAYGYTF. The rearrangement uses TRBV27 and TRBJ1-2; a possible D gene is TRBD1 (6 bases). The germline V gene encodes CDR1 MNHEY and CDR2 SMNVEV (reference sequence). Between the trimmed V and J ends, which lost 5 bases and 4 bases, there was a span of 23 bases. There are 17 residues in the CDR3.

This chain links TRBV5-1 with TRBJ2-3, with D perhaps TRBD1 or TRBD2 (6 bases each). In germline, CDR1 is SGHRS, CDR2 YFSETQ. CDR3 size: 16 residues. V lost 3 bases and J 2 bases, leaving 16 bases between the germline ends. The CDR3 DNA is TGCGCCAGCAGCTGGAGGGGGACTTTAGACACAGATACGCAGTATTTT. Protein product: CASSWRGTLDTDTQYF.

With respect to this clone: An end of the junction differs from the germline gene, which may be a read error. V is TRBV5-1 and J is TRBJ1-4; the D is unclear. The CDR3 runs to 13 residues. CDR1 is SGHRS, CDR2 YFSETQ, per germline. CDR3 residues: CASSTQAGEILFF. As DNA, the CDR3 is TGCGCCAGCAGCACCCAAGCCGGGGAAATACTGTTTTTT.

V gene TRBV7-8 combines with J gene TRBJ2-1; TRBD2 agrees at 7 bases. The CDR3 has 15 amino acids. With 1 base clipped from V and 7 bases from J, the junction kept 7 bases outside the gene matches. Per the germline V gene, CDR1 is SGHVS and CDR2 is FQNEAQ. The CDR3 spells CASSLGLAVWNEQFF. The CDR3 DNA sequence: TGTGCCAGCAGCTTAGGGCTAGCGGTCTGGAATGAGCAGTTCTTC. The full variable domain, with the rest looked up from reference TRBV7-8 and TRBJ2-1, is GAGVSQSPRYKVAKRGQDVALRCDPISGHVSLFWYQQALGQGPEFLTYFQNEAQLDKSGLPSDRFFAERPEGSVSTLKIQRTQQEDSAVYLCASSLGLAVWNEQFFGPGTRLTVL.

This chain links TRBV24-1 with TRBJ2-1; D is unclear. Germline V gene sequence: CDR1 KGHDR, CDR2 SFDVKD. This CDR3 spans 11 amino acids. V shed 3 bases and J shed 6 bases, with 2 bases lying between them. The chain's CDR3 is CATSDTNEQFF. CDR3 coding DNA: TGTGCCACCAGTGATACCAATGAGCAGTTCTTC.

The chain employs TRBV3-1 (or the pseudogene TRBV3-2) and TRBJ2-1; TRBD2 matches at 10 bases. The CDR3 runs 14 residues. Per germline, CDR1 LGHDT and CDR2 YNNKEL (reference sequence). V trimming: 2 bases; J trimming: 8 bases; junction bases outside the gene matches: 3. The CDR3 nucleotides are TGTGCCAGCAGCCAACTAGCGGGAGACTATGAGCAGTTCTTC. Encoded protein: CASSQLAGDYEQFF.

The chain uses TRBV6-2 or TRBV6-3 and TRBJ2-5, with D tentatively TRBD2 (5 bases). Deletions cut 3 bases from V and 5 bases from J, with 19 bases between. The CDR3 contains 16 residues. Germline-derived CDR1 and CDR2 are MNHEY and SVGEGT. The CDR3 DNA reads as TGTGCCAGCAGTTATTGGGCTTGGCGGGCCGAGGAGACCCAGTACTTC. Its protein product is CASSYWAWRAEETQYF.

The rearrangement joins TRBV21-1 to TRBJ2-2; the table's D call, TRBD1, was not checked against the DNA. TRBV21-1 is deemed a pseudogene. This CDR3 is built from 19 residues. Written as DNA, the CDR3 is TGTGCCAGCAGCAAAAGGGCCCTAAACAGGGGAAGGAACACCGGGGAGCTGTTTTTT. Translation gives CASSKRALNRGRNTGELFF.

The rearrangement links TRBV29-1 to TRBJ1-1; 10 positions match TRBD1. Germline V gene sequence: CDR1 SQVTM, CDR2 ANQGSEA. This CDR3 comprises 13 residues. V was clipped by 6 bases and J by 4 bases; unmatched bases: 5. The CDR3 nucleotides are TGCAGCGTACAGACAGGGGGCGGCACTGAAGCTTTCTTT. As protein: CSVQTGGGTEAFF.

The CDR3: CASSPGGRPNEKLFF. In nucleotides, the CDR3 is TGTGCCAGCAGCCCAGGGGGACGCCCTAATGAAAAACTGTTTTTT. The chain joins TRBV5-8 to TRBJ1-4; TRBD1 matches 7 bases. Trimming cost V 4 bases and J 3 bases; bases outside gene matches: 6. The CDR3 length is 15 residues. Looked up from germline, CDR1 is SGHTS and CDR2 is YDEGEE.

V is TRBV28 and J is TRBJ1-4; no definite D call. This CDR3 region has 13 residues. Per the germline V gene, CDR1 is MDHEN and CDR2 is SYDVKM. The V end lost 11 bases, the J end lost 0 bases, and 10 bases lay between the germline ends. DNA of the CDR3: TGTGCCGGCGCCGAGGCAACTAATGAAAAACTGTTTTTT. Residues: CAGAEATNEKLFF.

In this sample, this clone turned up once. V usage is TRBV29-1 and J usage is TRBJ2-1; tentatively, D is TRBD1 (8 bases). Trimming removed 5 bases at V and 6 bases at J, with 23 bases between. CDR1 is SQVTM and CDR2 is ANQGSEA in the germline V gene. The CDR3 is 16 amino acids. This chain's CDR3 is CSVPTRGQGAFNEQFF. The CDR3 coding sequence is TGCAGCGTTCCCACGCGGGGGCAGGGGGCTTTCAATGAGCAGTTCTTC.

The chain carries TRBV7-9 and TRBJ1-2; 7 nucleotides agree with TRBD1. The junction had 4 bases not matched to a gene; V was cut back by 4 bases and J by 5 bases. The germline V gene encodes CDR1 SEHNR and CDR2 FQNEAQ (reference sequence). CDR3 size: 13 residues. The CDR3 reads CASSWGTAYGYTF. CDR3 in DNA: TGTGCCAGCAGCTGGGGGACAGCATATGGCTACACCTTC.

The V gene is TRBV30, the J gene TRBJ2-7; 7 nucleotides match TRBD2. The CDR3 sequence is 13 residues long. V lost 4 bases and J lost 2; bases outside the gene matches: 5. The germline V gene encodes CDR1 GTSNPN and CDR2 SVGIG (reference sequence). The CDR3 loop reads CAWIESGTYEQYF. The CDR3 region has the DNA TGTGCCTGGATCGAGAGCGGGACCTACGAGCAGTACTTC.